Listed below are T cell receptor beta chains from one sample, sequenced in a study of identical twins. TCRdb reanalysed the 5' RACE reads using MiXCR and keeps one entry per CDR3 protein. The sample yields approximately 890,000 distinct CDR3 sequences, around 12% seen once. These data also featured in a second study, about yellow fever vaccine responses in identical twins.

The sample taken for sequencing was PBMCs. These receptors all come from a woman under 30 in good health. The CDR3 runs from the conserved cysteine through the conserved F or W. Each record gives: J gene, V gene, clone size, D gene, CDR3 DNA, CDR3 protein. The D gene is left open where the match is weak. Size is omitted from some rows. Given values are once, few, many or a class for expanded clones.

TRBJ2-3,TRBV28,.,TRBD2,TGTGCCAGCACTTCGCACCCTGGGGCTAGCGGGCCCACAGATACGCAGTATTTT,CASTSHPGASGPTDTQYF
TRBJ2-2,TRBV6-4,many,TRBD1,TGTGCCAGCAGTGACTCGACAGGGGAGGACGGGGAGCTGTTTTTT,CASSDSTGEDGELFF
TRBJ2-1,TRBV6-1,.,.,TGTGCCAGCAGTGCCCAGGGGGGCTCCTACAATGAGCAGTTCTTC,CASSAQGGSYNEQFF
TRBJ1-4,TRBV27,few,.,TGTGCCAGCAGTTTTTCCCCCTATTCGGCTAATGAAAAACTGTTTTTT,CASSFSPYSANEKLFF
TRBJ2-1,TRBV12-3/TRBV12-4,.,TRBD2,TGTGCCAGCAGTACCCAAGGGCTAGCGGGGGGGCTACATAATGAGCAGTTCTTC,CASSTQGLAGGLHNEQFF
TRBJ2-1,TRBV20-1,.,TRBD2,TGCAGTGCTAGAAAGGGACTAGCGGGAGGGCATGAGCAGTTCTTC,CSARKGLAGGHEQFF
TRBJ1-6,TRBV15,many,.,TGTGCCACCAGCAGAGTGAATTCACCCCTCCACTTT,CATSRVNSPLHF
TRBJ1-2,TRBV12-3/TRBV12-4,many,.,TGTGCCAGCAGTGCGGTTTGGACTGCCGATGGCTACACCTTC,CASSAVWTADGYTF
TRBJ2-1,TRBV7-8,.,.,TGTGCCAGCACCAATGCTGGGCAGAACAATGAGCAGTTCTTC,CASTNAGQNNEQFF
TRBJ2-1,TRBV29-1,many,.,TGCAGCGTTGAAGAAGTATCGATTTACAATGAGCAGTTCTTC,CSVEEVSIYNEQFF
TRBJ2-1,TRBV4-2,many,.,TGTGCCAGCAGCACGGGGGCCGGGGGGCTCTACAATGAGCAGTTCTTC,CASSTGAGGLYNEQFF
TRBJ2-7,TRBV5-1,few,TRBD1,TGCGCCAGCAGCTTTACACCGGGACAGGATTACGAGCAGTACTTC,CASSFTPGQDYEQYF
TRBJ1-6,TRBV20-1,few,.,TGCAGTGCTAGTGTGGACAACGTGGGGAATTCACCCCTCCACTTT,CSASVDNVGNSPLHF
TRBJ2-1,TRBV3-1,many,.,TGTGCCAGCAGCCGGCTAGCGAACATAGGGGGTGAGCAGTTCTTC,CASSRLANIGGEQFF
TRBJ1-1,TRBV6-5,few,.,TGTGCCAGCAGTTACCGCGGGGGGAACACTGAAGCTTTCTTT,CASSYRGGNTEAFF
TRBJ1-4,TRBV4-1,many,.,TGCGCCAGCAGCCCCCAAGAGGGGGTAGGGGAAAAACTGTTTTTT,CASSPQEGVGEKLFF
TRBJ1-4,TRBV12-3/TRBV12-4,many,.,TGTGCCAGCAGTTTAGGTCCATCTGGGGAACTGTTTTTT,CASSLGPSGELFF
TRBJ2-3,TRBV6-1,.,.,TGTGCCAGCAGTGAGGTACTGACAGTCGGAACTGGCACAGATACGCAGTATTTT,CASSEVLTVGTGTDTQYF
TRBJ1-1,TRBV3-1,.,.,TGTGCCAGCAGCTATCGGTTCGGGAACACTGAAGCTTTCTTT,CASSYRFGNTEAFF
TRBJ2-2,TRBV18,.,.,TGTGCCAGCTCACCACCTCTTGGGACGGGTACCACCGGGGAGCTGTTTTTT,CASSPPLGTGTTGELFF
TRBJ2-6,TRBV18,few,.,TGTGCCAGCTCACCGCCCGGCAGGAGCTCTGGGGCCAACGTCCTGACTTTC,CASSPPGRSSGANVLTF
TRBJ2-7,TRBV29-1,few,TRBD1,TGCAGCGTTGAGGGGACAGGGGATTACGAGCAGTACTTC,CSVEGTGDYEQYF
TRBJ2-2,TRBV5-1,.,.,TGCGCCAGCGTCTGGGGAGACACCGGGGAGCTGTTTTTT,CASVWGDTGELFF
TRBJ2-5,TRBV29-1,few,TRBD1,TGCAGCGTTGAAGGCCGCCAGGGGGTCGGGGAGACCCAGTACTTC,CSVEGRQGVGETQYF
TRBJ2-1,TRBV5-1,many,.,TGCGCCAGCAGCTTGTATGCTACAGATGAGCAGTTCTTC,CASSLYATDEQFF
TRBJ2-6,TRBV20-1,.,TRBD1,TGCTGTGCAAGGACAGGGGGCGCGTCGGGGGCCAACGTCCTGACTTTC,CCARTGGASGANVLTF
TRBJ2-3,TRBV5-1,.,TRBD2,TGCGCCAGCAGCTCGGGACTAGCGGATATTAGCACAGATACGCAGTATTTT,CASSSGLADISTDTQYF
TRBJ1-6,TRBV5-1,.,TRBD1,TGCGCCAGCAGCCTACGGACAGGGGATTCACCCCTCCACTTT,CASSLRTGDSPLHF
TRBJ1-1,TRBV29-1,.,.,TGCAGCGTTGATAATGGATTAATAGGGGTGGGCACTGAAGCTTTCTTT,CSVDNGLIGVGTEAFF
TRBJ2-5,TRBV20-1,few,.,TGCAGTGCTAAGCTAGCGCCCGGGGAGACCCAGTACTTC,CSAKLAPGETQYF
TRBJ2-3,TRBV3-1,many,.,TGTGCCAGCAGCCAAGATAGCCTGGGAGATACGCAGTATTTT,CASSQDSLGDTQYF
TRBJ1-1,TRBV12-3/TRBV12-4,many,TRBD1,TGTGCCAGCAGTTTCCCCAAGACAGGGACTGAAGCTTTCTTT,CASSFPKTGTEAFF
TRBJ2-3,TRBV7-7,.,TRBD2,TGTGCCAGCAGCCCTGGACTAGTAGGAGATACGCAGTATTTT,CASSPGLVGDTQYF
TRBJ1-1,TRBV29-1,.,.,TGCAGCGTTGTTGAAAACGTGGCTTTCTTT,CSVVENVAFF
TRBJ2-3,TRBV15,.,.,TGTGCCACCAGCAGAGAGGTGTCGGGAACAGATACGCAGTATTTT,CATSREVSGTDTQYF
TRBJ2-5,TRBV7-9,.,TRBD2,TGTGCCAGCAGCCTTGGGACTACCGGTGGGGCGGAGACCCAGTACTTC,CASSLGTTGGAETQYF
TRBJ2-4,TRBV6-1,once,.,TGTGCCAGCCGGGGCCTTGATGGGGTCAGGAACATTCAGTACTTC,CASRGLDGVRNIQYF
TRBJ1-1,TRBV6-2/TRBV6-3,.,.,TGTGCCAGCAGTATAAGACAGAAAAACACTGAAGCTTTCTTT,CASSIRQKNTEAFF
TRBJ1-1,TRBV6-5,.,.,TGTGCCAGCAGTTACCCGGGACAGAACACTGAAGCTTTCTTT,CASSYPGQNTEAFF
TRBJ1-6,TRBV20-1,few,TRBD1,TGCAGTGCTACACAAGACAGGGGAGATTCACCCCTCCACTTT,CSATQDRGDSPLHF
TRBJ2-1,TRBV5-1,.,TRBD2,TGCGCCAGCAGCTTGGTGACTAGCGGGGGGGCCGGTGAGCAGTTCTTC,CASSLVTSGGAGEQFF
TRBJ2-3,TRBV15,many,TRBD2,TGTGCCACCAGGGAGTCTAGCGGGGGGCCCGTGGATACGCAGTATTTT,CATRESSGGPVDTQYF
TRBJ1-1,TRBV6-1,many,TRBD1,TGTGCCAGCGGGACAGGCCCTAATAGTCCTGAAGCTTTCTTT,CASGTGPNSPEAFF
TRBJ2-2,TRBV12-3/TRBV12-4,few,.,TGTGCCAGCAACTTTCAGGGACTTTACACCGGGGAGCTGTTTTTT,CASNFQGLYTGELFF
TRBJ2-1,TRBV7-3,.,TRBD2,TGTGCCAGCAGCGTACAGGGTGCTTTAGCGGGAGGCGGCAATGAGCAGTTCTTC,CASSVQGALAGGGNEQFF
TRBJ1-1,TRBV25-1,few,TRBD1,TGTGCCTCAAAGAGGGCAGGGGGCAACACTGAAGCTTTCTTT,CASKRAGGNTEAFF
TRBJ2-5,TRBV10-3,.,.,TGTGCCATCAGTGACTTTAAGCAAGAGACCCAGTACTTC,CAISDFKQETQYF
TRBJ1-4,TRBV28,few,.,TGTGCCAGCAGTTTGCTTCTTGCAACTAATGAAAAACTGTTTTTT,CASSLLLATNEKLFF
TRBJ2-3,TRBV11-2,few,TRBD2,TGTGCCAGCAGCTTACTGGTCCAGGGCCCTCGGGAGGGCACAGATACGCAGTATTTT,CASSLLVQGPREGTDTQYF
TRBJ2-2,TRBV9,few,TRBD1,TGTGCCAGCGGGACAGCCCTACTAACGTCCGGGGAGCTGTTTTTT,CASGTALLTSGELFF
TRBJ2-2,TRBV7-9,few,TRBD2,TGTGCCAGCTCCTGGGCTAGCGGGGGAATAAGAGCCGGGGAGCTGTTTTTT,CASSWASGGIRAGELFF
TRBJ2-5,TRBV7-7,.,.,TGTGCCAGCAGCTTAGGGGTAGGGGGAGAGACCCAGTACTTC,CASSLGVGGETQYF
TRBJ2-6,TRBV4-1,few,.,TGCGCCAGCAGCCCGGGTAACTCTGGGGCCAACGTCCTGACTTTC,CASSPGNSGANVLTF